A selection of T cell receptor beta chains follows, all from one sample in a study of tumor and adjacent non-tumor tissue in lung cancer. Each CDR3 protein gets one entry after TCRdb re-called the multiplex PCR reads with MiXCR. The table lists 90,000 to 100,000 distinct CDR3 sequences, roughly 78% of them singletons. The sequenced sample consisted of distant non-tumor lung tissue. These receptors all come from a man in his sixties with small cell lung cancer. Both conserved end residues are part of each CDR3. D genes are given only for firm matches. The size field is filled for only some rows; it gives once, few, many or a size class.

abundance,d_gene,j_gene,v_gene,CDR3nt,CDR3aa
-,-,TRBJ1-2,TRBV7-9,TGTGCCAACGGCTCAACAGCGGGCCACTATGACTATACCTTC,CANGSTAGHYDYTF
-,-,TRBJ2-1,TRBV6-5,TGTGCCAGCAGTTACTCGATCTGGGGACTTGCGGACGATGAGCAGCTCTTC,CASSYSIWGLADDEQLF
-,-,TRBJ2-3,TRBV20-1,TGCAATGCTAGAGTTCGGAGCAGCACAGATACGCAGTATTTT,CNARVRSSTDTQYF
-,-,TRBJ2-3,TRBV28,TGTGCCAGCAGTCCTGGGGGTAGCAATCAGCCCCAGTATTTT,CASSPGGSNQPQYF
-,TRBD1,TRBJ2-3,TRBV29-1,TGCAGCGTTACCGGGACAGAGAGCACCGATACGCAGTATTTT,CSVTGTESTDTQYF
-,TRBD2,TRBJ2-1,TRBV11-1,TGTGCGAGCAGCCGCTACAGCGGGACGAGCTACAATGAGCAGTTCTTC,CASSRYSGTSYNEQFF
-,-,TRBJ2-7,TRBV10-2,TGCGCCAGCAGTCGCAGGGGATGGGAGGGCCTGTCGAACGAGAAGTACTTC,CASSRRGWEGLSNEKYF
many,-,TRBJ2-7,TRBV6-6,TGTGCCAGCCACGGGTCCCCTGGCGGGACCTACGAGCAGTACTTC,CASHGSPGGTYEQYF
-,-,TRBJ2-4,TRBV12-3/TRBV12-4,TGTGCCAGCAGCCCAAGGAGGGCAGCTAGGAGCATTCAGTATTTC,CASSPRRAARSIQYF
-,-,TRBJ2-1,TRBV14,TGTGCCAGCAGCCGGGCAGCGTCCAGCTTCTACAATGAGCAGTTCTTC,CASSRAASSFYNEQFF
-,TRBD2,TRBJ2-2,TRBV11-2,TGTGCCAGCAGCTTAACGCGGGAGACCGAGGAGTTGTTTTTT,CASSLTRETEELFF
-,TRBD2,TRBJ2-3,TRBV29-1,TGTAGGGTTGAATGGCGGGGGTCTGGCACAGATACGCAGTATTTT,CRVEWRGSGTDTQYF
-,-,TRBJ1-1,TRBV12-3/TRBV12-4,TGTGGCAGTAGTTTAACTCGAAACACTGAAGCTTTCTTT,CGSSLTRNTEAFF
-,-,TRBJ2-7,TRBV4-2,TGTGCCAACAGCCAAGATTCCCCAGATTCCAGCTCCTACGAGCAGTACTTC,CANSQDSPDSSSYEQYF
-,TRBD2,TRBJ2-1,TRBV19,TGTGCCAATAGTATAGCCGCGGGAGTAGCAAATGAGCAGTTCTTC,CANSIAAGVANEQFF
-,TRBD2,TRBJ2-5,TRBV12-3/TRBV12-4,TGTGCCAGCAGGCGACTAGCGGGGATCGGAGAGACCCAGTACTTC,CASRRLAGIGETQYF
-,-,TRBJ2-1,TRBV6-1,TGTGCCAGTATCTTTAGCTGGAGTAGGAATGAGCAGCTCTTC,CASIFSWSRNEQLF
few,TRBD1,TRBJ2-2,TRBV12-3/TRBV12-4,TGTGCCAACAGTCCCTCTGGGACAGACACCGGGGAGCTGTTTTTT,CANSPSGTDTGELFF
-,TRBD2,TRBJ2-5,TRBV29-1,TGCAGCGCCGCCATGGGGGGAGTAGCGGGAGGAGACCAAGAGACCCAGTACTTC,CSAAMGGVAGGDQETQYF
-,TRBD2,TRBJ2-5,TRBV29-1,TGCAGTGCCGCGATGGGGGGACTAGTGGGAGGAGACCAAGAGACCCAGTACTTC,CSAAMGGLVGGDQETQYF
-,TRBD2,TRBJ2-2,TRBV4-2,TGTGCCAGCAGCCTGGGGACTAGCGGAGCGGGGGGCACCGGGGAGTCGTTTTTT,CASSLGTSGAGGTGESFF
once,-,TRBJ2-1,TRBV12-3/TRBV12-4,TGTGCCAGAAGTTACACCGGGGTGCAGTTCTTC,CARSYTGVQFF